This T cell receptor (beta chain) was recovered during a study of blood T cell repertoires in COVID-19. This CDR3 comprises 14 residues. Trimming at V came to 9 bases and at J to 8 bases, leaving 8 bases not matched to a gene. Germline V lookup: CDR1 SNHLY, CDR2 FYNNEI. The repertoire was sequenced with immunoSEQ multiplex PCR; TCRdb's copy has only in-frame clones and lacks some. Among around 76,000 clones, around 91% were seen once, and the ten largest hold approximately 5.3%. The V gene is TRBV2, the J gene TRBJ1-6, with 9 bases aligning to TRBD1. The sequence was collected from a human donor in a cohort sampled during active COVID-19. The sequenced sample was peripheral blood. The CDR3 loop is CASNTGTGYSPLHF. CDR3 sequence (DNA): TGTGCCAGTAATACCGGGACAGGGTATTCACCCCTCCACTTT.